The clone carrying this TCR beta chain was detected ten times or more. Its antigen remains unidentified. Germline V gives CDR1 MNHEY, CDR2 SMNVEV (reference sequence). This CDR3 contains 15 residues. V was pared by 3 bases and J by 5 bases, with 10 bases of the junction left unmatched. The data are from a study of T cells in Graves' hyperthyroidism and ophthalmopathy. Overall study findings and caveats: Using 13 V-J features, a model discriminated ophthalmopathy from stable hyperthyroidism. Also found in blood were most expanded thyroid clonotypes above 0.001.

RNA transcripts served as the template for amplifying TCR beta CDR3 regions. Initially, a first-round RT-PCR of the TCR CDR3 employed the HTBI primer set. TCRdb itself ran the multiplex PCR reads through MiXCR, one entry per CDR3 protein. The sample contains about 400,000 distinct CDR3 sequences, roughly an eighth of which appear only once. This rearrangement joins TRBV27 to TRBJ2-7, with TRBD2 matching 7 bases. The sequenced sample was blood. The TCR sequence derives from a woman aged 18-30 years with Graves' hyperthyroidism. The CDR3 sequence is CASSLHAGVRDEQYF. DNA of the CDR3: TGTGCCAGCAGTTTGCATGCGGGAGTTCGGGACGAGCAGTACTTC.